This T cell receptor beta chain was sequenced during a study of cytomegalovirus exposure and HLA in healthy donors. In the study overall: Earlier results showed some 120 million unique TCR beta sequences derived from roughly 180 million T cells. General observations from the study: CMV serostatus stood as the only immune exposure information on hand.

Donors in the study were healthy people who gave bone marrow. As concerns this clone: As yet, its antigen is unknown. At one end, the junction sequence differs from germline, possibly due to a read error.

The germline V gene has CDR1 SGDLS and CDR2 YYNGEE. The CDR3 totals 16 residues. Use of 60 Vbeta and 13 Jbeta primers characterized the PCR. Measured with immunoSEQ multiplex PCR; TCRdb has only the in-frame clones, and not every one. The table lists about 160,000 clones, 80% of them singletons. This receptor was taken from a man aged 25-45 years in good health and CMV-seronegative. Material: PBMCs. The chain is built from TRBV9 and TRBJ2-1, with D tentatively TRBD1 (6 bases). The CDR3 loop is CANSVDDRSSYNEQFF. CDR3 in DNA: TGTGCCAACAGCGTAGACGACAGGAGCTCCTACAATGAGCAGTTCTTC.